Listed here is a single T cell receptor (beta chain). This sample was taken from a study of technical replicates of blood from a few donors. Trimming pared 6 bases from V and 4 bases from J, leaving 11 bases between. The CDR3 is 13 amino acids. Germline-derived CDR1 and CDR2 are SGHAT and FQNNGV. TCRdb keeps only in-frame clones here, not all; method: immunoSEQ multiplex PCR. The sample includes about 80,000 clones, about 97% of them seen just once. This rearrangement joins TRBV11-2 to TRBJ2-3; D is unclear. This TCR derives from a human donor in good health. Sequences were obtained from T cells isolated from PBMCs. The chain's CDR3 is CASSQALADTQYF. For the CDR3, the DNA is TGTGCCAGCAGTCAGGCACTCGCAGATACGCAGTATTTT.